The T cell receptor (beta chain) under discussion was sequenced for a study of graft-versus-host responses after intestinal transplantation. Study overall: Those transplanted obtained multivisceral, liver-intestinal, or isolated intestinal grafts. Anti-thymocyte globulin induction, then tacrolimus and steroids for around 3 years, went to all recipients. Study-level results: Investigators detected GvH clones in recipient marrow, with some emerging earlier in ileum or blood.

Clones were read by immunoSEQ multiplex PCR, and TCRdb kept only the in-frame ones, dropping some. The table includes tens of thousands of clones, 85% to 95% detected once. Concerning this clone: What it binds is not known.

Germline values: CDR1 SGHVS, CDR2 FNYEAQ. CDR3 size: 12 residues. V was trimmed by 5 bases and J by 6 bases, leaving 7 bases between them. The receptor was derived from a human donor who was the organ donor for an intestinal transplant. Sequencing was performed on unstimulated CD8+ T cells sorted from spleen or lymph node cells, taken before transplant. The chain combines TRBV7-6 with TRBJ2-2, with no clear D. CDR3 amino acids: CASSPTAGELFF. DNA of the CDR3: TGTGCCAGCAGCCCAACGGCCGGGGAGCTGTTTTTT. Looking up the rest from reference TRBV7-6 and TRBJ2-2 gives the full variable domain: GAGVSQSPRYKVTKRGQDVALRCDPISGHVSLYWYRQALGQGPEFLTYFNYEAQQDKSGLPNDRFSAERPEGSISTLTIQRTEQRDSAMYRCASSPTAGELFFGEGSRLTVL.